This is a list of T cell receptor beta chains from one sample in a study of T cell responses to AZD1222 COVID-19 vaccine. Sequenced by immunoSEQ multiplex PCR; TCRdb stores in-frame clones only, minus some. The sample yields 79,000 or so clones, roughly nine tenths seen once. Sequenced material: peripheral blood, taken 28 days after the second AZD1222 dose. Source of these receptors: an adult who received the AZD1222 COVID-19 vaccine. Both conserved end residues are part of each CDR3. A D gene is named only where the DNA matches it firmly. Clone size is given for some rows only: seen once, a few or many times, or a class if the clone is expanded.

clone size: .
J gene: TRBJ2-1
D gene: .
V gene: TRBV10-1
CDR3 protein: CASSDDSRQFF
CDR3 DNA: TGCGCCAGCAGCGACGACTCCCGTCAGTTCTTC

clone size: .
J gene: TRBJ1-2
D gene: .
V gene: TRBV10-3
CDR3 protein: CAISGRPQDSGYTF
CDR3 DNA: TGTGCCATCAGTGGTCGACCGCAAGACAGTGGCTACACCTTC

clone size: .
J gene: TRBJ2-5
D gene: .
V gene: TRBV4-1
CDR3 protein: CASSQELSWQIRETQYF
CDR3 DNA: TGCGCCAGCAGCCAAGAACTCTCGTGGCAGATAAGGGAGACCCAGTACTTC

clone size: once
J gene: TRBJ2-5
D gene: .
V gene: TRBV19
CDR3 protein: CASSIVGGPETQYF
CDR3 DNA: TGTGCCAGTAGTATCGTCGGGGGACCGGAGACCCAGTACTTC

clone size: few
J gene: TRBJ1-2
D gene: .
V gene: TRBV5-1
CDR3 protein: CASSLSGQKITDGYTF
CDR3 DNA: TGCGCCAGCAGCTTGTCCGGACAGAAAATAACTGATGGCTACACCTTC

clone size: .
J gene: TRBJ2-7
D gene: .
V gene: TRBV5-1
CDR3 protein: CASSWGATYEQYF
CDR3 DNA: TGCGCCAGCAGCTGGGGGGCGACCTACGAGCAGTACTTC

clone size: few
J gene: TRBJ1-2
D gene: .
V gene: TRBV15
CDR3 protein: CATSREAEGYYGYTF
CDR3 DNA: TGTGCCACCAGCAGAGAGGCGGAGGGATACTATGGCTACACCTTC

clone size: .
J gene: TRBJ2-5
D gene: .
V gene: TRBV2
CDR3 protein: CASSENTSRETQYF
CDR3 DNA: TGTGCCAGCAGTGAAAACACTAGTCGAGAGACCCAGTACTTC

clone size: .
J gene: TRBJ2-3
D gene: .
V gene: TRBV7-2
CDR3 protein: CASSLAREDTQYF
CDR3 DNA: TGTGCCAGCAGCTTAGCCAGGGAGGATACGCAGTATTTT

clone size: .
J gene: TRBJ2-7
D gene: TRBD2
V gene: TRBV9
CDR3 protein: CASSVVGTSGVHEQYF
CDR3 DNA: TGTGCCAGCAGCGTAGTTGGGACTAGCGGAGTCCACGAGCAGTACTTC

clone size: .
J gene: TRBJ2-1
D gene: .
V gene: TRBV28
CDR3 protein: CASAPGGRFEQFF
CDR3 DNA: TGTGCCAGCGCTCCCGGGGGGCGCTTTGAGCAGTTCTTC

clone size: .
J gene: TRBJ1-2
D gene: .
V gene: TRBV27
CDR3 protein: CASSPTDNYGYTF
CDR3 DNA: TGTGCCAGCAGCCCGACTGATAACTATGGCTACACCTTC

clone size: .
J gene: TRBJ2-1
D gene: TRBD1
V gene: TRBV28
CDR3 protein: CASNRGQGPYNEQFF
CDR3 DNA: TGTGCCAGCAACCGGGGACAGGGGCCCTACAATGAGCAGTTCTTC

clone size: .
J gene: TRBJ2-2
D gene: TRBD1
V gene: TRBV7-2
CDR3 protein: CASSPTGGFDTGELFF
CDR3 DNA: TGTGCCAGCAGCCCTACAGGGGGATTTGACACCGGGGAGCTGTTTTTT

clone size: .
J gene: TRBJ2-2
D gene: .
V gene: TRBV5-8
CDR3 protein: CASSLGPGLRTGELFF
CDR3 DNA: TGTGCCAGCAGCTTGGGTCCGGGGCTGAGGACCGGGGAGCTGTTTTTT

clone size: .
J gene: TRBJ1-1
D gene: .
V gene: TRBV6-2/TRBV6-3
CDR3 protein: CASSYSLGNTEAFF
CDR3 DNA: TGTGCCAGCAGTTACTCGTTGGGGAACACTGAAGCTTTCTTT